The clone carrying this TCR beta chain was detected only a few times. Its antigen remains unidentified. This sample was taken from a study of T-cell memory formation after mild COVID-19. Study-level information: For the most part, TCR clusters were specific to one donor. Study-wide results and caveats: CD4+ contracting clones lay mainly in CM and EM, CD8+ ones in EMRA. Detection of some responders pre-infection suggested pre-existing cross-reactive memory T cells participated.

Germline trimming cut 4 bases from V and 5 bases from J; bases unmatched to any gene: 20. CDR3 length: 19 residues. In germline, CDR1 is SGHDT, CDR2 YYEEEE. 5'RACE, which relied on constant-segment primers, yielded TCR alpha and TCR beta cDNA libraries carrying sample barcodes and UMIs. Each CDR3 protein gets one entry after TCRdb re-called the 5' RACE reads with MiXCR. This sample carries 240,000 or so distinct CDR3 sequences, 7.5% to 10% of them seen once, and the ten largest clones take around 23%. The receptor comes from a man between 18 and 35 years old who had mild COVID-19 (a few samples of this study predate the infection). Cell type and time point are not known. The rearrangement links TRBV5-6 to TRBJ2-3, with 9 bases that match TRBD2. The specimen sequenced was PBMCs or a T cell subset sorted from them (not recorded which). The CDR3, as DNA: TGTGCCAGCAGCCCCCTTGGGAGTTTCAGCGGGGGGCATCAAGATACGCAGTATTTT. Translated, it gives CASSPLGSFSGGHQDTQYF.